This T cell receptor (beta chain) was captured in a study of T-cell reconstitution after alpha-beta-depleted transplantation in children. The study's findings and limits: As was reported, about two months after transplant, alpha-beta T cells came from several hundred expanded graft clones.

In the case of this clonotype: The antigen is undetermined.

The CDR3 covers 15 residues. V was pared by 3 bases and J by 8 bases, with 19 bases between. Per the germline V gene, CDR1 is KGHSH and CDR2 is LQKENI. Preparation of the TCRbeta library was carried out with unique molecular identifiers. TCRdb redid the calling of the PCR reads with MiXCR, one entry per CDR3 protein. The sample contains approximately 190,000 distinct CDR3 sequences, about 6% of which appear only once. The sequence was obtained from a girl less than two years old with combined immunodeficiency, due to receive a stem cell transplant. The rearrangement joins TRBV18 to TRBJ1-2; D is perhaps TRBD1 (5 bases). The sample here was PBMCs, taken before TCRalphabeta/CD19-depleted stem cell transplant. CDR3 in DNA: TGTGCCAGCTCACCGTCGGCTGGGGGAAATCGGGGCTACACCTTC. It yields the protein CASSPSAGGNRGYTF.